The 5 T cell receptor beta chains below all came from one sample that was sequenced in a study of blood T cell repertoires in COVID-19. Generated by immunoSEQ multiplex PCR, the TCRdb table keeps only in-frame clones and is missing some. The sample shows some 290,000 clones, about 90% of them seen only once. The sample was peripheral blood. Receptor source: a woman aged 25 to 39 with COVID-19, enrolled during active disease.

The rearrangement links TRBV4-1 to TRBJ1-2, with D perhaps TRBD1 (5 bases). CDR3 size: 12 residues. V dropped 4 bases and J dropped 4 bases, with 7 bases sitting between them. Germline assignment: CDR1 MGHRA and CDR2 YSYEKL. CDR3 bases: TGCGCCAGCAGCCTCGGGGGCTATGGCTACACCTTC. Protein: CASSLGGYGYTF.

This chain joins TRBV5-6 and TRBJ2-1, with 13 bases that match TRBD2. CDR1 is SGHDT and CDR2 is YYEEEE in the germline V gene. V dropped 1 base and J dropped 7; count of bases not matched to a gene: 8. CDR3 size: 17 residues. CDR3 protein: CASSLLLAGGWGNEQFF. The CDR3 DNA reads TGTGCCAGCAGCTTGTTACTAGCGGGAGGGTGGGGGAATGAGCAGTTCTTC. Looking up the rest from reference TRBV5-6 and TRBJ2-1 gives the full variable domain: DAGVTQSPTHLIKTRGQQVTLRCSPKSGHDTVSWYQQALGQGPQFIFQYYEEEERQRGNFPDRFSGHQFPNYSSELNVNALLLGDSALYLCASSLLLAGGWGNEQFFGPGTRLTVL.

This clone was detected a few times. This chain links TRBV28 with TRBJ2-1; 7 bases match TRBD1. Germline V lookup: CDR1 MDHEN, CDR2 SYDVKM. The junction had 8 bases not matched to a gene; V was cut back by 6 bases and J by 15 bases. The CDR3 runs 11 residues. The CDR3: CASRLQGRSFF. Here the CDR3 DNA reads TGTGCCAGCAGATTACAGGGGCGGTCGTTCTTC.

This chain links TRBV3-1 (or the pseudogene TRBV3-2) with TRBJ1-4; 10 bases are a match to TRBD1. CDR1 and CDR2 (germline): LGHDT, YNNKEL (reference sequence). This CDR3 is 16 amino acids long. V was clipped by 4 bases and J by 7 bases; unmatched bases: 9. The CDR3, as DNA: TGTGCCAGCAGCCCCCGAAGACAGGGGGCGAGTGAAAAACTGTTTTTT. Its translation: CASSPRRQGASEKLFF.

This chain connects TRBV19 to TRBJ1-2; D remains ambiguous. V was cut by 6 bases and J by 7 bases, with 12 bases left in between. The CDR3 is 12 residues long. Per germline, CDR1 LNHDA and CDR2 SQIVND (reference sequence). CDR3 loop: CASRRPQSGYTF. DNA for the CDR3: TGTGCCAGTAGACGCCCGCAGTCTGGCTACACCTTC.